The 20 T cell receptor beta chains presented below share a single source sample, sequenced in a study of cytomegalovirus exposure and HLA in healthy donors. PCR involved 60 Vbeta and 13 Jbeta primers. This table comes from immunoSEQ multiplex PCR, and its TCRdb copy is limited to in-frame clones, with some not included. The sample contains approximately 120,000 clones, about three quarters of which appear only once. Source material: PBMCs. All receptors come from a young woman in good health and CMV-seronegative.

The chain recombines TRBV5-1 with TRBJ1-1, with 8 bases that match TRBD1. CDR3 size: 16 residues. V dropped 4 bases and J dropped 4; count of bases not matched to a gene: 12. The germline CDR1 and CDR2 sequences are SGHRS and YFSETQ. The CDR3 sequence: CASSGGPGGAGTEAFF. CDR3 bases: TGCGCCAGCAGCGGGGGGCCAGGGGGCGCCGGCACTGAAGCTTTCTTT.

This clone was observed a handful of times. The chain is built from TRBV10-1 and TRBJ1-2; D is uncertain. Germline CDR1 reads WNHNN; CDR2 reads SYGVQD (reference sequence). The V end lost 8 bases, the J end lost 2 bases, and 18 bases lay between the germline ends. This CDR3 is 15 amino acids long. This CDR3 reads CASEKELGRNYGYTF. The CDR3, as DNA: TGCGCCAGCGAGAAGGAATTGGGCAGAAACTATGGCTACACCTTC.

This chain connects TRBV4-2 to TRBJ2-7; TRBD2 aligns across 8 bases. V trimming: 4 bases; J trimming: 3 bases; junction bases outside the gene matches: 11. The CDR3 has 16 residues. Per the germline V gene, CDR1 is LGHNA and CDR2 is YNFKEQ. The CDR3 nucleotides read TGTGCCAGCAGCCCCGCGGGTCGACTAGCGTTCTACGAGCAGTACTTC. Translation gives CASSPAGRLAFYEQYF.

Only a few counts were recorded for this clone. V is TRBV27 and J is TRBJ1-2; 8 bases are a match to TRBD1. The CDR3 consists of 17 residues. The germline V gene has CDR1 MNHEY and CDR2 SMNVEV (reference sequence). V gave up 5 bases and J gave up 3 bases; unmatched junction bases: 14. CDR3 sequence (DNA): TGTGCCAGCAGTCCGAGCCCAGGGGGCAGCTATCACTATGGCTACACCTTC. Protein: CASSPSPGGSYHYGYTF.

The chain recombines TRBV19 with TRBJ2-3, with 7 bases that match TRBD2. This CDR3 has 17 residues. CDR1 LNHDA and CDR2 SQIVND come from the germline V gene (reference sequence). V lost 0 bases and J lost 0; bases outside the gene matches: 6. CDR3 residues: CASSIDRGGVSTDTQYF. The DNA for the CDR3 is TGTGCCAGTAGTATAGATCGCGGGGGTGTTAGCACAGATACGCAGTATTTT.

The chain has TRBV5-1 and TRBJ2-1; 7 bases are a match to TRBD2. Germline assignment: CDR1 SGHRS and CDR2 YFSETQ. CDR3 length: 15 residues. V gave up 0 bases and J gave up 5 bases; unmatched junction bases: 5. The CDR3 DNA reads as TGCGCCAGCAGCTTGGTGGGGGAGGGCCACAATGAGCAGTTCTTC. This encodes CASSLVGEGHNEQFF.

About this clone itself: The junction departs from germline at one end; a sequencing error may be responsible. The gene calls are TRBV7-7 and TRBJ2-3; possible D gene TRBD2, 5 bases. CDR1 SSHAT and CDR2 FNYEAQ come from the germline V gene (reference sequence). The CDR3 runs 15 residues. For the CDR3, the DNA is TGTGCTAGCAGCTTAGGGTCCGGGGTCACAGATACGCAGTATTTT. It codes for CASSLGSGVTDTQYF.

The chain links TRBV5-1 to TRBJ1-1; D unclear. This CDR3 has 14 amino acids. Trimming took 3 bases from V and 0 from J, leaving 9 bases between them. CDR1 and CDR2 (germline): SGHRS, YFSETQ. Here the CDR3 DNA reads TGCGCCAGCAGCTCACAGCCCATGAACACTGAAGCTTTCTTT. Amino acid sequence: CASSSQPMNTEAFF.

V usage is TRBV9 and J usage is TRBJ1-1, with TRBD1 as a possible D gene (5 bases). This CDR3 is 16 amino acids long. V was pared by 0 bases and J by 4 bases, with 16 bases between. Germline lookup yields CDR1 SGDLS and CDR2 YYNGEE. The CDR3 here is CASSVGLRGGITEAFF. For the CDR3, the DNA is TGTGCCAGCAGCGTAGGTTTAAGGGGTGGGATCACTGAAGCTTTCTTT. The whole variable domain, remainder taken from reference TRBV9 and TRBJ1-1, is DSGVTQTPKHLITATGQRVTLRCSPRSGDLSVYWYQQSLDQGLQFLIQYYNGEERAKGNILERFSAQQFPDLHSELNLSSLELGDSALYFCASSVGLRGGITEAFFGQGTRLTVV.

This clone appeared once. The chain has TRBV11-3 and TRBJ2-3, with D possibly TRBD2 on 5 matching bases. The germline V gene encodes CDR1 SGHNT and CDR2 YENEEA. V dropped 8 bases and J dropped 10 bases, with 13 bases sitting between them. The CDR3 spans 11 residues. The CDR3 reads CASGNLGAQYF. CDR3 DNA: TGTGCCAGCGGAAACCTCGGGGCGCAGTATTTT. Supplemented by reference TRBV11-3 and TRBJ2-3, the full variable domain reads EAGVVQSPRYKIIEKKQPVAFWCNPISGHNTLYWYLQNLGQGPELLIRYENEEAVDDSQLPKDRFSAERLKGVDSTLKIQPAELGDSAVYLCASGNLGAQYFGPGTRLTVL.

This clone was detected only a few times. The rearrangement links TRBV5-1 to TRBJ2-1; D perhaps matches TRBD2 (6 bases). Trimming took 1 base from V and 6 from J, leaving 11 bases between them. This CDR3 spans 14 amino acids. From germline, CDR1 is SGHRS and CDR2 YFSETQ. The CDR3: CASSLSSAVNEQFF. The CDR3 coding sequence is TGCGCCAGCAGCTTGTCTAGCGCGGTCAATGAGCAGTTCTTC.

This clone is a singleton in its sample. This chain uses TRBV5-1 with TRBJ2-5, with 8 bases fitting TRBD1. This CDR3 comprises 14 residues. Germline V gene sequence: CDR1 SGHRS, CDR2 YFSETQ. The trim removed 2 bases at V and 5 bases at J, leaving 5 bases unmatched. CDR3 amino acids: CASSLVTGGETQYF. For the CDR3, the DNA is TGCGCCAGCAGCTTAGTTACAGGGGGTGAGACCCAGTACTTC.

This CDR3 is CASSSPVRGGETQYF. The CDR3 DNA follows: TGTGCCAGCAGTTCCCCTGTCAGGGGCGGGGAGACCCAGTACTTC. The rearrangement uses TRBV28 and TRBJ2-5; a weak D match, TRBD1 (6 bases). CDR1 and CDR2 (germline): MDHEN, SYDVKM. V was clipped by 4 bases and J by 5 bases, with 17 bases between them. This CDR3 spans 15 amino acids.

The chain couples TRBV5-1 to TRBJ1-1, with 9 bases aligning to TRBD1. The V gene's germline CDR1 is SGHRS and CDR2 YFSETQ. This CDR3 comprises 14 residues. V was pared by 3 bases and J by 5 bases, with 5 bases of the junction left unmatched. The CDR3 nucleotides are TGCGCCAGCAGCTCTGGGACAGGGAAGACTGAAGCTTTCTTT. It yields the protein CASSSGTGKTEAFF.

This clone was picked up one time. The chain has TRBV6-5 and TRBJ2-7; 11 nucleotides match TRBD2. Germline V lookup: CDR1 MNHEY, CDR2 SVGAGI. J was trimmed by 2 bases and V by 6 bases; bases with no gene match: 6. This CDR3 spans 15 amino acids. The CDR3 is CASRGPSGRTYEQYF. DNA for the CDR3: TGTGCCAGCAGGGGTCCTAGCGGGAGGACCTACGAGCAGTACTTC.

This chain links TRBV11-2 with TRBJ2-7; tentative D call: TRBD2 (5 bases). CDR1 and CDR2 (germline): SGHAT, FQNNGV. V was trimmed by 3 bases and J by 5 bases, leaving 8 bases between them. The CDR3 runs to 12 residues. As DNA, the CDR3 is TGTGCCAGCAGCTTTACCGGGAACGAGCAGTACTTC. Translating it yields CASSFTGNEQYF.

The genes are TRBV14 and TRBJ2-5, with a possible D match to TRBD2 (6 bases). Germline V CDR1 and CDR2: SGHDN, FVKESK. The CDR3 sequence is 16 residues long. V dropped 1 base and J dropped 5 bases, with 17 bases sitting between them. The CDR3 loop is CASSQGVQGGRETQYF. DNA of the CDR3: TGTGCCAGCAGCCAAGGGGTGCAGGGAGGAAGGGAGACCCAGTACTTC. Drawing the rest from reference TRBV14 and TRBJ2-5, the complete variable domain is EAGVTQFPSHSVIEKGQTVTLRCDPISGHDNLYWYRRVMGKEIKFLLHFVKESKQDESGMPNNRFLAERTGGTYSTLKVQPAELEDSGVYFCASSQGVQGGRETQYFGPGTRLLVL.

This chain links TRBV18 with TRBJ1-1; TRBD1 matches at 9 bases. The CDR3 loop spans 13 amino acids. Germline CDR1 reads KGHSH; CDR2 reads LQKENI. V dropped 3 bases and J dropped 11; count of bases not matched to a gene: 7. The CDR3 here is CASSPTGGMGAFF. CDR3 sequence (DNA): TGTGCCAGCTCACCGACAGGGGGGATGGGTGCTTTCTTT.

The chain combines TRBV5-1 with TRBJ2-3, with 7 positions matching TRBD2. Germline CDR1 and CDR2: SGHRS and YFSETQ. The CDR3 extends over 15 amino acids. Trimming took 4 bases from V and 2 from J; bases not matched to a gene: 7. CDR3 loop: CASSATLATTDTQYF. The CDR3 DNA is TGCGCCAGCAGCGCAACACTAGCGACCACAGATACGCAGTATTTT.

This clone was counted only a few times. This chain joins TRBV6-4 and TRBJ1-1; 10 bases line up with TRBD1. Germline V gene lookup returns CDR1 MRHNA and CDR2 SNTAGT. This CDR3 is built from 14 residues. With V trimmed by 6 bases and J by 6 bases, 7 bases remained unmatched. This CDR3 is CASRMTGGIAEAFF. CDR3 bases: TGTGCCAGCAGGATGACAGGGGGCATAGCTGAAGCTTTCTTT.